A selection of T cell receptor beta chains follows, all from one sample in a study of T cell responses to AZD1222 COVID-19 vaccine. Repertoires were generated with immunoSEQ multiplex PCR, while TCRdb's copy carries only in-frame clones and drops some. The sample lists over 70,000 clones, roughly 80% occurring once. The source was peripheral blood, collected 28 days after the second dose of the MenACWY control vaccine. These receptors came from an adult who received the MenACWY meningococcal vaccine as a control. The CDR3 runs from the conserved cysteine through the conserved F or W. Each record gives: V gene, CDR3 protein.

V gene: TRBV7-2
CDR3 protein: CASSSDRAQPQHF

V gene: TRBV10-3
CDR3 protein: CAISRTSGTPEQFF

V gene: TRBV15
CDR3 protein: CATSRVGAGGEETQYF

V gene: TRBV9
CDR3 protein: CASSVMDNSPLHF

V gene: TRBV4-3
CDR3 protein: CASSAGSNTEAFF

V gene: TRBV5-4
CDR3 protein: CASSLGRGTGELFF

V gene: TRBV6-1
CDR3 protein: CASSEASRDRGGQHF

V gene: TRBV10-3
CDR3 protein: CAISESPANSPLHF

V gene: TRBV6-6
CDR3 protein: CASSLGGGVPGELFF

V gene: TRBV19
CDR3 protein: CASSMAGTVTDTQYF

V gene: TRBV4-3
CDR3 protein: CASSLISNGEQFF

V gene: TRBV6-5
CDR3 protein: CASSYEGITEAFF

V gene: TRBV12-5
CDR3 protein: CASGLRGMGEQFF

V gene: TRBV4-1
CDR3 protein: CASSQEGLAGVNEQFF

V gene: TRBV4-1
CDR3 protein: CASSQEAGARGSPLHF

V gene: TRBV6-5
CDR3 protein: CASSPIRDRDIQYF

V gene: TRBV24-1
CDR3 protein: CATSPQPQHF

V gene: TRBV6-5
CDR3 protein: CASSYRTGADQPQHF

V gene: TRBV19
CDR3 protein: CASRAPAAQGGNEQFF

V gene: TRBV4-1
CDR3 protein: CASSQDKGGGGYGYTF

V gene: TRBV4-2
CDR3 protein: CASSQDRRAPQHF

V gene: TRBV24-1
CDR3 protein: CATRGQGINGEQFF

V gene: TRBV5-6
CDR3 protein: CASSIGTAGYTF

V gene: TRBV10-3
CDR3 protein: CAISGEMWTNTEAFF

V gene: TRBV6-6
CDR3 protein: CASSPRTGEGYTF

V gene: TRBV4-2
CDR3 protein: CASSQEPGAYEQYF

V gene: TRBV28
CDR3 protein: CASSIFPGTSQPQHF

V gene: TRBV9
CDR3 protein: CASSLGSRRGTPLHF

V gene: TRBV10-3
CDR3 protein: CAISESGPNSPLHF

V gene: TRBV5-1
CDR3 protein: CASSLPGQGYEQYF

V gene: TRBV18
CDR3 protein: CASSPRRYSPLHF

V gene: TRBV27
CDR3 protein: CASSKRGGQPQHF

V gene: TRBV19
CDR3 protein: CASSKGRQPRYGYTF

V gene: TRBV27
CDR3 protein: CASSRRNNQPQHF

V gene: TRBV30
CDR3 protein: CAWSHYNEQFF